Listed here is a single T cell receptor beta chain. These data are taken from a study of blood T cell repertoires in COVID-19. Profiling relied on immunoSEQ multiplex PCR, and the TCRdb table lists in-frame clones only, not all of them. This sample yields fewer than 350,000 clones, of which around nine tenths are seen a single time; approximately 1% belongs to the top ten. Germline-derived CDR1 and CDR2 are SGHRS and YFSETQ. This CDR3 contains 18 residues. V was clipped by 0 bases and J by 4 bases; unmatched bases: 7. The sequence derives from a woman aged 30 to 39 who had been exposed to COVID-19. The chain links TRBV5-1 to TRBJ2-5; the match to TRBD2 covers 15 bases. Source material: PBMCs or T cells enriched from blood (not recorded which). Written as DNA, the CDR3 is TGCGCCAGCAGCTTGGGGACTAGCGGGAGGGCCGTGCGAGAGACCCAGTACTTC. The encoded protein is CASSLGTSGRAVRETQYF. The full variable domain, its missing parts supplied by reference TRBV5-1 and TRBJ2-5, is KAGVTQTPRYLIKTRGQQVTLSCSPISGHRSVSWYQQTPGQGLQFLFEYFSETQRNKGNFPGRFSGRQFSNSRSEMNVSTLELGDSALYLCASSLGTSGRAVRETQYFGPGTRLLVL.